Shown below are 23 T cell receptor beta chains from a single sample sequenced in a study of CD8 T cells in Susac syndrome. The RNA, 0.5 to 1 ug, was put through reverse transcription using random hexamers. TCRdb re-analysed the immunoSEQ multiplex PCR reads in MiXCR, keeping a single row per CDR3 protein. The table has around 140,000 distinct CDR3 sequences, 94% seen once. Material: CD4+ T cells from PBMCs. The receptors originated from a human donor in good health.

This rearrangement joins TRBV7-2 to TRBJ2-2; 8 bases are a match to TRBD2. V lost 5 bases to trimming and J lost 6 bases; unmatched junction nucleotides: 8. This CDR3 is 15 amino acids long. Germline assignment: CDR1 SGHTA and CDR2 FQGNSA. This CDR3 reads CASSDTPSGSGELFF. The CDR3 DNA follows: TGTGCCAGCAGCGATACTCCTAGCGGGTCCGGGGAGCTGTTTTTT.

V gene TRBV2 combines with J gene TRBJ2-7, with D unclear. The ends were cut back, 1 base at V and 5 bases at J, with 9 bases in the middle. The CDR3 sequence is 13 residues long. Germline V CDR1 and CDR2: SNHLY, FYNNEI. The CDR3 loop reads CASSEGVWDEQYF. The CDR3 coding sequence is TGTGCCAGCAGTGAAGGGGTTTGGGACGAGCAGTACTTC.

The rearrangement joins TRBV24-1 to TRBJ2-1, with D possibly TRBD2 on 6 matching bases. This CDR3 comprises 15 residues. From germline, CDR1 is KGHDR and CDR2 SFDVKD. Trimming cost V 5 bases and J 0 bases, with 10 bases left between them. DNA for the CDR3: TGTGCCACCAGTGTTGGAGGGAGCTCCTACAATGAGCAGTTCTTC. Its translation is CATSVGGSSYNEQFF.

This chain uses TRBV7-9 with TRBJ1-1; 12 bases line up with TRBD1. CDR1 SEHNR and CDR2 FQNEAQ come from the germline V gene (reference sequence). V shed 5 bases, J shed 1 base, and the junction held 5 bases outside the gene matches. The CDR3 sequence is 16 residues long. CDR3 loop: CASSARDRGRNTEAFF. CDR3 DNA sequence: TGTGCCAGCAGCGCCCGGGACAGGGGGCGGAACACTGAAGCTTTCTTT.

The count of this clonotype is one. The V call is TRBV10-3, the J call TRBJ2-2; no reliable D call. Germline assignment: CDR1 ENHRY and CDR2 SYGVKD. The V end lost 6 bases, the J end lost 1 base, and 9 bases lay between the germline ends. The CDR3 runs to 14 residues. The CDR3 here is CAIRTKLNTGELFF. DNA of the CDR3: TGTGCCATCAGAACCAAACTGAACACCGGGGAGCTGTTTTTT.

The rearrangement uses TRBV5-1 and TRBJ2-7; D unresolved. This CDR3 has 14 amino acids. Germline values: CDR1 SGHRS, CDR2 YFSETQ. Trimming took off 4 bases at V and 3 bases at J, with 14 bases between the two ends. CDR3 nucleotides: TGCGCCAGCAGCACCAGAGGCGACTTCTACGAGCAGTACTTC. Encoded protein: CASSTRGDFYEQYF.

The chain joins TRBV7-2 to TRBJ2-1, with 11 bases fitting TRBD2. After removal of 4 bases from V and 4 bases from J, the junction contained 9 bases not matched to a gene. The CDR3 totals 17 residues. Germline V gene lookup returns CDR1 SGHTA and CDR2 FQGNSA. The CDR3 nucleotides read TGTGCCAGCAGCTCCGGGACTAGCGGACCTAGGTACAATGAGCAGTTCTTC. Amino acid sequence: CASSSGTSGPRYNEQFF.

The V and J genes are TRBV6-5 and TRBJ2-7, with D tentatively TRBD2 (5 bases). The CDR3 runs to 13 residues. Germline V gene data show CDR1 as MNHEY and CDR2 as SVGAGI. Trimming removed 8 bases from V and 2 bases from J, with 13 bases in between. CDR3 loop: CASGTAGAYEQYF. In nucleotides, the CDR3 is TGTGCCAGCGGAACAGCCGGGGCCTACGAGCAGTACTTC.

The chain employs TRBV6-2 or TRBV6-3 and TRBJ1-3; D remains ambiguous. Germline V lookup: CDR1 MNHEY, CDR2 SVGEGT. There are 13 residues in the CDR3. The germline V and J ends were trimmed by 6 bases and 0 bases, with 6 bases remaining between them. The CDR3 DNA is TGTGCCAGCAGGGAGAGCTCTGGAAACACCATATATTTT. This encodes CASRESSGNTIYF.

The chain has TRBV5-1 and TRBJ2-7; 9 bases are shared with TRBD1. CDR1 and CDR2 (germline): SGHRS, YFSETQ. The CDR3 loop spans 20 amino acids. Germline trimming cut 2 bases from V and 0 bases from J; bases unmatched to any gene: 18. DNA of the CDR3: TGCGCCAGCAGCTTCCGACAGGGGGGCTTTCTCGCGGGGAGCTCCTACGAGCAGTACTTC. This gives the protein CASSFRQGGFLAGSSYEQYF.

The chain recombines TRBV3-1 with TRBJ2-6, with D unresolved. CDR1 and CDR2 (germline): LGHDT, YNNKEL (reference sequence). Trimming shortened V by 4 bases and J by 5 bases, and 24 bases separated the two germline ends. The CDR3 has 19 amino acids. CDR3: CASSRTLRTDVLWANVLTF. CDR3 DNA: TGTGCCAGCAGCCGGACCCTCCGGACCGACGTCCTCTGGGCCAACGTCCTGACTTTC.

This sequence joins TRBV4-1 and TRBJ1-1; D is undetermined. Per the germline V gene, CDR1 is MGHRA and CDR2 is YSYEKL. The CDR3 sequence is 14 residues long. The V end lost 0 bases, the J end lost 1 base, and 6 bases lay between the germline ends. The CDR3 protein is CASSQDMRNTEAFF. As DNA, the CDR3 is TGCGCCAGCAGCCAAGATATGAGGAACACTGAAGCTTTCTTT.

The rearrangement uses TRBV10-3 and TRBJ2-1; TRBD2 agrees at 14 bases. V trimming: 3 bases; J trimming: 7 bases; junction bases outside the gene matches: 8. CDR3 length: 17 amino acids. Germline V gives CDR1 ENHRY, CDR2 SYGVKD. The CDR3 loop is CAISDSGLAGVENEQFF. The CDR3 coding sequence is TGTGCCATCAGTGACTCGGGACTAGCGGGAGTAGAAAATGAGCAGTTCTTC.

The J gene is TRBJ2-3, the V gene TRBV20-1; TRBD2 matches at 7 bases. Germline CDR1 and CDR2: DFQATT and SNEGSKA (reference sequence). CDR3 size: 13 residues. V shed 5 bases and J 1 base; nucleotides not matched to a gene: 3. CDR3 amino acids: CSAVSGGTDTQYF. In DNA form, the CDR3 reads TGCAGTGCTGTGAGCGGGGGCACAGATACGCAGTATTTT.

The DNA of the CDR3 is TGTGCCAGCAGTTATCCTCTCCGGGAACGCGCAGATACGCAGTATTTT. Encoded protein: CASSYPLRERADTQYF. The chain uses TRBV6-5 and TRBJ2-3, with a possible D match to TRBD2 (5 bases). From germline, CDR1 is MNHEY and CDR2 SVGAGI. V gave up 3 bases and J gave up 4 bases, with 17 bases separating them. This CDR3 has 16 residues.

The chain has TRBV28 and TRBJ2-3; D unresolved. Germline CDR1 and CDR2: MDHEN and SYDVKM. The CDR3 spans 11 residues. V was shortened by 4 bases and J by 5 bases, with 4 bases between the two germline ends. The CDR3: CASSSIDTQYF. The CDR3 DNA reads as TGTGCCAGCAGTTCGATAGATACGCAGTATTTT. The complete variable domain, with remaining parts taken from reference TRBV28 and TRBJ2-3, reads DVKVTQSSRYLVKRTGEKVFLECVQDMDHENMFWYRQDPGLGLRLIYFSYDVKMKEKGDIPEGYSVSREKKERFSLILESASTNQTSMYLCASSSIDTQYFGPGTRLTVL.

This clonotype appeared a single time. The chain combines TRBV10-2 with TRBJ1-5, with D tentatively TRBD1 (6 bases). The germline V gene encodes CDR1 WSHSY and CDR2 SAAADI. Deletions cut 8 bases from V and 4 bases from J, with 18 bases between. There are 15 residues in the CDR3. CDR3 in amino acids: CASRNGGGGNQPQHF. Here the CDR3 DNA reads TGCGCCAGCCGAAACGGGGGGGGCGGGAATCAGCCCCAGCATTTT.

The chain is built from TRBV5-1 and TRBJ1-2; perhaps TRBD1 as D (6 bases). Germline V gives CDR1 SGHRS, CDR2 YFSETQ. V dropped 4 bases and J dropped 2 bases, with 12 bases sitting between them. The CDR3 consists of 14 residues. CDR3 sequence reads: CASSRDGQNYGYTF. The CDR3, as DNA: TGCGCCAGCAGCCGCGACGGACAGAACTATGGCTACACCTTC.

The chain links TRBV1 to TRBJ2-5; the table names TRBD2, a call not compared with the DNA. TRBV1 is flagged as a pseudogene. The CDR3 spans 18 residues. This CDR3 reads CTSSQARGTSGGPRTQYF. In DNA, the CDR3 is TGCACCAGCAGCCAAGCCCGAGGGACTAGCGGAGGGCCGAGGACCCAGTACTTC.

The rearrangement links TRBV21-1 to TRBJ2-7. TRBV21-1 is termed a pseudogene. The CDR3 contains 12 residues. In DNA, the CDR3 is TGTGCCAGCAGCACAATAAACTACGAGCAGTACTTC. Amino acids: CASSTINYEQYF.

The V gene is TRBV30, the J gene TRBJ2-3; D unclear. The CDR3 is made up of 13 amino acids. Germline V gene lookup returns CDR1 GTSNPN and CDR2 SVGIG (reference sequence). The CDR3 here is CATQDLRTDTQYF. The CDR3 DNA sequence: TGTGCGACGCAGGACCTCCGCACAGATACGCAGTATTTT.

The rearrangement joins TRBV5-4 to TRBJ2-1; 12 bases map to TRBD2. This CDR3 is built from 16 residues. Germline trimming cut 4 bases from V and 7 bases from J; bases unmatched to any gene: 9. From germline, CDR1 is SGHNT and CDR2 YYREEE (reference sequence). CDR3 DNA: TGTGCCAGCAGCCAGGGGGGGCTAGCGGGAGGGAATGAGCAGTTCTTC. Protein: CASSQGGLAGGNEQFF.

The chain uses TRBV12-3 or TRBV12-4 and TRBJ1-1; D may be TRBD1 (5 bases). V lost 4 bases and J lost 1, with 19 bases in between. The CDR3 runs 17 residues. The CDR3 region is CASSSLGLGRGNTEAFF. Written as DNA, the CDR3 is TGTGCCAGCAGTTCTCTTGGTCTGGGGCGCGGGAACACTGAAGCTTTCTTT.